These 32 T cell receptor beta chains were all obtained from the same sample, sequenced in a study of a mutant IDH1 vaccine in newly diagnosed glioma. Time point in this sample: week 23, last vaccination. Every single dose of the vaccine, 300 ug of mutant IDH1 20-mer peptide, came with topical imiquimod. Which antigens these TCRs recognize remains unknown. The table came from immunoSEQ multiplex PCR; TCRdb's copy has only in-frame clones and leaves some out. The sample consists of 35,000 to 50,000 clones, 85% to 95% of them appearing once. The source was PBMCs, collected from a glioma patient whose treatment included an IDH1 peptide vaccine. The receptors derive from a man in his forties or fifties with glioma.

V and J are TRBV5-1 and TRBJ1-1; D remains unclear. This CDR3 spans 14 amino acids. Germline values: CDR1 SGHRS, CDR2 YFSETQ. The V and J ends lost 2 bases and 2 bases respectively, with 10 bases between them. CDR3 nucleotides: TGCGCCAGCAGCTTATCGGTCGGTAACACTGAAGCTTTCTTT. This encodes CASSLSVGNTEAFF.

The chain employs TRBV11-3 and TRBJ1-1, with D maybe TRBD1 (5 bases). Germline values: CDR1 SGHNT, CDR2 YENEEA. CDR3 length equals 12 residues. Trimming took 5 bases from V and 9 from J, leaving 13 bases between them. The CDR3: CASSGGTPKAFF. The CDR3 DNA reads as TGTGCCAGCAGCGGTGGGACCCCTAAAGCTTTCTTT. Together with reference TRBV11-3 and TRBJ1-1, the CDR3 gives the full variable domain: EAGVVQSPRYKIIEKKQPVAFWCNPISGHNTLYWYLQNLGQGPELLIRYENEEAVDDSQLPKDRFSAERLKGVDSTLKIQPAELGDSAVYLCASSGGTPKAFFGQGTRLTVV.

This clone has more than one count but fewer than ten. The chain carries TRBV6-5 and TRBJ2-7, with 9 bases aligning to TRBD2. V gave up 2 bases and J gave up 5 bases; unmatched junction bases: 7. This CDR3 region has 15 residues. Per the germline V gene, CDR1 is MNHEY and CDR2 is SVGAGI. CDR3 sequence: CASSYGLAGANEQYF. As DNA, the CDR3 is TGTGCCAGCAGTTACGGGTTAGCGGGAGCCAACGAGCAGTACTTC.

The chain combines TRBV7-8 with TRBJ2-3, with D possibly matching TRBD2 (6 bases). Between the trimmed V and J ends, which lost 1 base and 3 bases, there was a span of 14 bases. CDR3 size: 16 residues. The germline V gene has CDR1 SGHVS and CDR2 FQNEAQ. The DNA of the CDR3 is TGTGCCAGCAGCTTAGGTGAAATAGCGGAGACAGATACGCAGTATTTT. It yields the protein CASSLGEIAETDTQYF.

This chain connects TRBV7-9 to TRBJ1-3, with D possibly TRBD1 on 6 matching bases. Germline V gene sequence: CDR1 SEHNR, CDR2 FQNEAQ (reference sequence). CDR3 length equals 18 residues. The V and J ends lost 4 bases and 0 bases respectively, with 19 bases between them. The CDR3 spells CASSWTVFGISSGNTIYF. Here the CDR3 DNA reads TGTGCCAGCAGCTGGACAGTATTCGGAATATCCTCTGGAAACACCATATATTTT.

The chain links TRBV6-1 to TRBJ1-5; D is ambiguous. This CDR3 has 12 residues. V was trimmed by 5 bases and J by 1 base, leaving 3 bases between them. Germline V gene lookup returns CDR1 MNHNS and CDR2 SASEGT. DNA for the CDR3: TGTGCCAGCAGTAGAAGCAATCAGCCCCAGCATTTT. Translated: CASSRSNQPQHF.

The chain joins TRBV4-3 to TRBJ2-5, with D unresolved. V dropped 1 base and J dropped 5 bases, with 14 bases sitting between them. The CDR3 runs to 15 residues. Germline V gene lookup returns CDR1 LGHNA and CDR2 YSLEER. The CDR3 loop is CASSQGHPRTETQYF. The CDR3 DNA is TGCGCCAGCAGCCAAGGACACCCAAGGACGGAGACCCAGTACTTC.

The V and J genes are TRBV5-1 and TRBJ1-6; D is uncertain. V lost 0 bases and J lost 14, with 15 bases in between. Germline V lookup: CDR1 SGHRS, CDR2 YFSETQ. The CDR3 runs to 14 residues. The CDR3 sequence is CASSLDPGVQALHF. For the CDR3, the DNA is TGCGCCAGCAGCTTGGACCCGGGAGTTCAGGCCCTCCACTTT.

This chain uses TRBV9 with TRBJ2-6, with D uncertain. The ends were cut back, 4 bases at V and 0 bases at J, with 17 bases in the middle. Germline V gene data show CDR1 as SGDLS and CDR2 as YYNGEE. The CDR3 loop spans 18 amino acids. The CDR3 DNA sequence: TGTGCCAGCAGCCCCACGCCTGGGCAGGCCTCTGGGGCCAACGTCCTGACTTTC. It encodes CASSPTPGQASGANVLTF. The whole variable domain, remainder taken from reference TRBV9 and TRBJ2-6, is DSGVTQTPKHLITATGQRVTLRCSPRSGDLSVYWYQQSLDQGLQFLIQYYNGEERAKGNILERFSAQQFPDLHSELNLSSLELGDSALYFCASSPTPGQASGANVLTFGAGSRLTVL.

This clone was observed a single time. The gene calls are TRBV5-6 and TRBJ2-7, with D possibly TRBD1 on 5 matching bases. The V and J ends lost 2 bases and 3 bases respectively, with 12 bases between them. The CDR3 length is 14 residues. Germline lookup yields CDR1 SGHDT and CDR2 YYEEEE. DNA for the CDR3: TGTGCCAGCAGCTTTGGGCAGGGTAGCTACGAGCAGTACTTC. It translates to CASSFGQGSYEQYF. Full variable domain (missing parts from reference TRBV5-6 and TRBJ2-7): DAGVTQSPTHLIKTRGQQVTLRCSPKSGHDTVSWYQQALGQGPQFIFQYYEEEERQRGNFPDRFSGHQFPNYSSELNVNALLLGDSALYLCASSFGQGSYEQYFGPGTRLTVT.

The genes are TRBV6-4 and TRBJ2-1; D is perhaps TRBD1 or TRBD2 (6 bases each). The CDR3 runs to 15 residues. CDR1 is MRHNA, CDR2 SNTAGT, per germline. V dropped 2 bases and J dropped 6 bases, with 14 bases sitting between them. The CDR3 bases are TGTGCCAGCAGTGACAATGGCGGAGGGGGCAATGAGCAGTTCTTC. As protein: CASSDNGGGGNEQFF.

This chain joins TRBV10-3 and TRBJ2-1, with D maybe TRBD1 (6 bases). Germline CDR1 ENHRY, CDR2 SYGVKD. CDR3 length: 11 amino acids. Trimming took 10 bases from V and 6 from J, leaving 10 bases between them. CDR3 nucleotides: TGTGCCACAGGGGTCGCCAATGAGCAGTTCTTC. Translating gives CATGVANEQFF.

The chain employs TRBV4-3 and TRBJ2-7, with D perhaps TRBD1 or TRBD2 (5 bases each). This CDR3 has 16 residues. The germline V and J ends were trimmed by 0 bases and 2 bases, with 14 bases remaining between them. Germline V gene data show CDR1 as LGHNA and CDR2 as YSLEER. The CDR3 DNA sequence: TGCGCCAGCAGCCAAGATGGGGCAGGGAGCACCTACGAGCAGTACTTC. Residues: CASSQDGAGSTYEQYF.

This clone was seen once. The J gene is TRBJ1-3, the V gene TRBV7-2, with TRBD1 as a possible D gene (6 bases). V was trimmed by 0 bases and J by 1 base, leaving 10 bases between them. This CDR3 is 16 amino acids long. From germline, CDR1 is SGHTA and CDR2 FQGNSA. This CDR3 is CASSLAVGQSGNTIYF. CDR3 bases: TGTGCCAGCAGCTTAGCGGTAGGACAGTCTGGAAACACCATATATTTT.

The chain is built from TRBV7-2 and TRBJ2-5; weak D call: TRBD1 (5 bases). In germline, CDR1 is SGHTA, CDR2 FQGNSA. The CDR3 length is 17 residues. V shed 0 bases and J shed 0 bases, with 14 bases lying between them. In DNA, the CDR3 is TGTGCCAGCAGCTTAGCGGGGCGTACCCGGTACCAAGAGACCCAGTACTTC. Translation gives CASSLAGRTRYQETQYF.

CDR3 nucleotides: TGCGCCAGCAGCCAAGATGGGCGAGCGGGGGGGTTGGGAGAGACCCAGTACTTC. It encodes CASSQDGRAGGLGETQYF. This chain joins TRBV4-1 and TRBJ2-5; 10 bases are shared with TRBD2. Germline V lookup: CDR1 MGHRA, CDR2 YSYEKL. The J segment lost 4 bases and the V segment lost 0 bases, leaving 11 bases of the junction unmatched. CDR3 size: 18 residues.

The chain combines TRBV7-9 with TRBJ2-3; 8 bases agree with TRBD2. CDR1 and CDR2 from the germline V gene are SEHNR and FQNEAQ (reference sequence). CDR3 length: 16 residues. Trimming at V came to 4 bases and at J to 0 bases, leaving 6 bases not matched to a gene. As DNA, the CDR3 is TGTGCCAGCAGCTCCCCTAGCGGGCATAGCACAGATACGCAGTATTTT. This gives the protein CASSSPSGHSTDTQYF.

The chain recombines TRBV5-6 with TRBJ2-1, with TRBD1 as a possible D gene (5 bases). This CDR3 is built from 13 residues. V shed 3 bases and J shed 5 bases, with 9 bases lying between them. Germline CDR1 SGHDT, CDR2 YYEEEE. CDR3 coding DNA: TGTGCCAGCAGCTCGGACACAGACAATGAGCAGTTCTTC. Its protein product is CASSSDTDNEQFF.

The chain combines TRBV5-6 with TRBJ1-5, with 7 bases identical to TRBD1. The CDR3 runs to 14 residues. Germline loops: CDR1 SGHDT, CDR2 YYEEEE. The junction had 8 bases not matched to a gene; V was cut back by 5 bases and J by 6 bases. The CDR3, as DNA: TGTGCCAGCAGGCGTACAGGGGACGTTCAGCCCCAGCATTTT. This codes for CASRRTGDVQPQHF.

The chain carries TRBV9 and TRBJ2-7; weak D call: TRBD1 (8 bases). With 0 bases removed from V and 0 bases from J, the gap between germline ends came to 16 bases. This CDR3 is 17 amino acids long. Germline values: CDR1 SGDLS, CDR2 YYNGEE. Here the CDR3 reads CASSVAATGGGSYEQYF. The DNA of the CDR3 is TGTGCCAGCAGCGTAGCCGCCACAGGGGGGGGCTCCTACGAGCAGTACTTC.

This chain uses TRBV7-2 with TRBJ1-5, with D possibly matching TRBD1 (5 bases). Trimming took 5 bases from V and 3 from J, leaving 14 bases between them. The CDR3 extends over 15 amino acids. Germline CDR1 SGHTA, CDR2 FQGNSA. The CDR3 here is CASSPGGASNQPQHF. The CDR3, as DNA: TGTGCCAGCAGCCCTGGCGGGGCTTCCAATCAGCCCCAGCATTTT.

The gene calls are TRBV6-5 and TRBJ2-7, with TRBD2 as a possible D gene (5 bases). V was clipped by 5 bases and J by 6 bases, with 14 bases between them. The CDR3 runs 13 residues. Germline V gene lookup returns CDR1 MNHEY and CDR2 SVGAGI. The CDR3 nucleotides are TGTGCCAGCAGTCCCCTCAGAGGGTTCGAGCAGTACTTC. Its translation is CASSPLRGFEQYF.

This chain joins TRBV5-1 and TRBJ1-2; D might be TRBD1 (6 bases). The CDR3 is 14 amino acids. Germline lookup yields CDR1 SGHRS and CDR2 YFSETQ. V dropped 0 bases and J dropped 8 bases, with 14 bases sitting between them. Written as DNA, the CDR3 is TGCGCCAGCAGCTTGGGGGGAGCAGGGGCCGGCTACACCTTC. Residues: CASSLGGAGAGYTF.

The chain links TRBV18 to TRBJ1-1, with 7 bases fitting TRBD1. The V segment lost 6 bases and the J segment 4 bases; nucleotides outside the gene matches: 14. The CDR3 consists of 16 residues. Germline assignment: CDR1 KGHSH and CDR2 LQKENI. CDR3 bases: TGTGCCAGCTCGCTTAGACAGGGTTCCGAGGGCACTGAAGCTTTCTTT. Protein sequence: CASSLRQGSEGTEAFF.

V and J are TRBV6-1 and TRBJ1-1; D is ambiguous. Germline assignment: CDR1 MNHNS and CDR2 SASEGT. V was pared by 0 bases and J by 1 base, with 9 bases between. This CDR3 has 15 residues. The CDR3 sequence: CASSEAGDTNTEAFF. The CDR3 DNA reads TGTGCCAGCAGTGAAGCAGGCGATACGAACACTGAAGCTTTCTTT.

The chain links TRBV30 to TRBJ1-2; TRBD1 aligns across 7 bases. Germline CDR1 GTSNPN, CDR2 SVGIG (reference sequence). This CDR3 region has 13 residues. The junction had 0 bases not matched to a gene; V was cut back by 0 bases and J by 2 bases. For the CDR3, the DNA is TGTGCCTGGAGTGTGACAGGGAACTATGGCTACACCTTC. This translates into CAWSVTGNYGYTF. Combining the CDR3 with reference TRBV30 and TRBJ1-2 gives the whole variable domain SQTIHQWPATLVQPVGSPLSLECTVEGTSNPNLYWYRQAAGRGLQLLFYSVGIGQISSEVPQNLSASRPQDRQFILSSKKLLLSDSGFYLCAWSVTGNYGYTFGSGTRLTVV.

The CDR3 DNA reads TGCGCCAGCAGCTTGGCCTCCGGGACAGGGGGGCGCGAGCAGTACTTC. Encoded protein: CASSLASGTGGREQYF. The chain carries TRBV5-1 and TRBJ2-7, with TRBD1 matching 11 bases. Germline loops: CDR1 SGHRS, CDR2 YFSETQ. The CDR3 extends over 16 amino acids. With V trimmed by 0 bases and J by 6 bases, 8 bases remained unmatched.

The rearrangement joins TRBV7-8 to TRBJ2-3; D uncertain. The germline CDR1 and CDR2 sequences are SGHVS and FQNEAQ. The CDR3 has 13 amino acids. V dropped 4 bases and J dropped 1 base, with 6 bases sitting between them. In DNA form, the CDR3 reads TGTGCCAGCAGCTACACGCGCACAGATACGCAGTATTTT. Translated: CASSYTRTDTQYF.

This clone was found once. The rearrangement links TRBV6-6 to TRBJ1-3; 7 nucleotides line up with TRBD1. In germline, CDR1 is MNHNY, CDR2 SVGAGI (reference sequence). J lost 5 bases, V lost 4 bases, and 11 bases had no gene match. The CDR3 spans 16 residues. This CDR3 is CASSFPWDRSRNTIYF. The CDR3 nucleotides are TGTGCCAGCAGTTTCCCCTGGGACAGAAGTAGAAACACCATATATTTT.

The sample holds a few counts of this clone. The chain couples TRBV10-3 to TRBJ1-5; D is uncertain. The CDR3 spans 14 residues. Germline values: CDR1 ENHRY, CDR2 SYGVKD. V was cut by 2 bases and J by 0 bases, with 5 bases left in between. CDR3 bases: TGTGCCATCAGTGAGGGGGATAGCAATCAGCCCCAGCATTTT. This translates into CAISEGDSNQPQHF.

In DNA, the CDR3 is TGTGCCAGCAGCACTCGATCTTATGGCTACACCTTC. This sequence encodes CASSTRSYGYTF. The rearrangement uses TRBV7-2 and TRBJ1-2, with D unresolved. Trimming stripped 5 bases from V and 5 bases from J, with 9 bases between. This CDR3 is built from 12 residues. Germline lookup yields CDR1 SGHTA and CDR2 FQGNSA.

This chain uses TRBV6-4 with TRBJ2-3, with 13 bases identical to TRBD2. The CDR3 is 15 amino acids. Germline CDR1 MRHNA, CDR2 SNTAGT. V shed 2 bases, J shed 4 bases, and the junction held 0 bases outside the gene matches. CDR3 residues: CASSDGTSGADTQYF. The CDR3, as DNA: TGTGCCAGCAGTGACGGGACTAGCGGGGCAGATACGCAGTATTTT.